This is a list of T cell receptor beta chains from one sample in a study of T cell changes during pregnancy in multiple sclerosis. The data were produced by immunoSEQ multiplex PCR, yet TCRdb's version contains in-frame clones alone and is incomplete. This table has approximately 85,000 clones, 91% appearing once. The material sequenced was peripheral blood, taken in the first trimester of pregnancy. All receptors derive from a female donor with multiple sclerosis, enrolled in a pregnancy study. Both conserved end residues are part of each CDR3. The order of the fields is D gene, clone size, V gene, J gene, CDR3 protein, CDR3 DNA. A D gene is named only where the DNA matches it firmly. Size is stated for part of the rows, as once, few or many counts, or as a class when the clone is expanded.

d_gene: TRBD1; abundance: NA; v_gene: TRBV6-1; j_gene: TRBJ2-7; CDR3aa: CAIRTGDEQYF; CDR3nt: TGTGCCATCCGTACAGGGGACGAGCAGTACTTC
d_gene: TRBD1; abundance: NA; v_gene: TRBV15; j_gene: TRBJ2-5; CDR3aa: CATSRRTGLQETQYF; CDR3nt: TGTGCCACCAGCAGAAGGACAGGTCTTCAAGAGACCCAGTACTTC
d_gene: NA; abundance: NA; v_gene: TRBV5-6; j_gene: TRBJ1-6; CDR3aa: CASSSSPPNSPLHF; CDR3nt: TGTGCCAGCAGCTCCTCCCCTCCGAATTCACCCCTCCACTTT
d_gene: TRBD2; abundance: NA; v_gene: TRBV30; j_gene: TRBJ2-1; CDR3aa: CAWIIAGGRGMGQFF; CDR3nt: TGTGCCTGGATCATAGCGGGAGGCCGGGGAATGGGGCAGTTCTTC
d_gene: TRBD2; abundance: once; v_gene: TRBV27; j_gene: TRBJ2-7; CDR3aa: CASSPGTSGSPYEQYF; CDR3nt: TGTGCCAGCAGTCCCGGGACTAGCGGGAGTCCCTACGAGCAGTACTTC
d_gene: NA; abundance: NA; v_gene: TRBV4-3; j_gene: TRBJ2-6; CDR3aa: CASSTHPGANVLTF; CDR3nt: TGCGCCAGCAGCACACACCCTGGGGCCAACGTCCTGACTTTC
d_gene: TRBD2; abundance: NA; v_gene: TRBV30; j_gene: TRBJ2-3; CDR3aa: CAWSVTVRGGSYF; CDR3nt: TGTGCCTGGAGTGTAACTGTGCGGGGGGGTTCCTATTTT
d_gene: NA; abundance: NA; v_gene: TRBV7-9; j_gene: TRBJ1-5; CDR3aa: CASSLGAGKPNQPQHF; CDR3nt: TGTGCCAGCAGCTTAGGGGCAGGGAAACCGAATCAGCCCCAGCATTTT
d_gene: TRBD1; abundance: NA; v_gene: TRBV28; j_gene: TRBJ2-3; CDR3aa: CASSLFPGQGQDTQYF; CDR3nt: TGTGCCAGCAGTTTATTCCCCGGACAGGGGCAAGATACGCAGTATTTT
d_gene: NA; abundance: NA; v_gene: TRBV5-4; j_gene: TRBJ1-1; CDR3aa: CASSLFGTLNTEAFF; CDR3nt: TGTGCCAGCAGCTTGTTCGGGACATTGAACACTGAAGCTTTCTTT
d_gene: NA; abundance: NA; v_gene: TRBV6-5; j_gene: TRBJ1-1; CDR3aa: CASSYSRTMNTEAFF; CDR3nt: TGTGCCAGCAGTTACTCGCGCACTATGAACACTGAAGCTTTCTTT
d_gene: TRBD1; abundance: once; v_gene: TRBV14; j_gene: TRBJ1-2; CDR3aa: CASSFGQGANYGYTF; CDR3nt: TGTGCCAGCAGCTTCGGACAGGGAGCTAACTATGGCTACACCTTC
d_gene: TRBD2; abundance: many; v_gene: TRBV11-2; j_gene: TRBJ2-5; CDR3aa: CASSLAGGPGETQYF; CDR3nt: TGTGCCAGCAGCTTAGCGGGAGGGCCTGGGGAGACCCAGTACTTC
d_gene: TRBD1; abundance: NA; v_gene: TRBV6-5; j_gene: TRBJ2-7; CDR3aa: CASSYTGQGQEQYF; CDR3nt: TGTGCCAGCAGTTACACGGGACAGGGGCAGGAGCAGTACTTC
d_gene: TRBD1; abundance: NA; v_gene: TRBV7-2; j_gene: TRBJ1-1; CDR3aa: CASSLTGVVTEAFF; CDR3nt: TGTGCCAGCAGCTTAACAGGGGTGGTCACTGAAGCTTTCTTT
d_gene: TRBD2; abundance: NA; v_gene: TRBV4-2; j_gene: TRBJ2-7; CDR3aa: CASSQDASGYSYEQYF; CDR3nt: TGTGCCAGCAGCCAAGATGCTAGCGGGTACTCCTACGAGCAGTACTTC
d_gene: TRBD2; abundance: NA; v_gene: TRBV28; j_gene: TRBJ2-1; CDR3aa: CASSLVGGWDNEQFF; CDR3nt: TGTGCCAGCAGTTTAGTGGGAGGGTGGGACAATGAGCAGTTCTTC
d_gene: TRBD2; abundance: NA; v_gene: TRBV7-8; j_gene: TRBJ2-1; CDR3aa: CASSGQPLIGLAGGGNEQFF; CDR3nt: TGTGCCAGCAGCGGCCAACCCCTTATCGGACTAGCGGGAGGTGGCAATGAGCAGTTCTTC
d_gene: TRBD1; abundance: NA; v_gene: TRBV7-9; j_gene: TRBJ1-2; CDR3aa: CASSLDRDRSWDGYTF; CDR3nt: TGTGCCAGCAGCTTAGATCGGGACAGGAGTTGGGATGGCTACACCTTC
d_gene: NA; abundance: NA; v_gene: TRBV28; j_gene: TRBJ2-4; CDR3aa: CASSLDKGMENIQYF; CDR3nt: TGTGCCAGCAGTCTAGACAAGGGGATGGAAAACATTCAGTACTTC
d_gene: TRBD1; abundance: once; v_gene: TRBV6-1; j_gene: TRBJ2-3; CDR3aa: CASSALSQGQTDTQYF; CDR3nt: TGTGCCAGCAGTGCCCTTAGCCAGGGACAGACAGATACGCAGTATTTT
d_gene: TRBD1; abundance: NA; v_gene: TRBV9; j_gene: TRBJ2-7; CDR3aa: CASSVEAWTGGEQYF; CDR3nt: TGTGCCAGCAGCGTAGAGGCTTGGACAGGGGGCGAGCAGTACTTC
d_gene: NA; abundance: NA; v_gene: TRBV19; j_gene: TRBJ1-1; CDR3aa: CASSISRVNTEAFF; CDR3nt: TGTGCCAGTAGTATAAGCAGGGTGAACACTGAAGCTTTCTTT
d_gene: TRBD1; abundance: NA; v_gene: TRBV6-6; j_gene: TRBJ2-7; CDR3aa: CASRTQGTEQYF; CDR3nt: TGTGCCAGCAGAACACAGGGGACCGAGCAGTACTTC
d_gene: NA; abundance: NA; v_gene: TRBV2; j_gene: TRBJ1-4; CDR3aa: CASSEMNRVGEKLFF; CDR3nt: TGTGCCAGCAGTGAAATGAACAGGGTGGGCGAAAAACTGTTTTTT
d_gene: NA; abundance: once; v_gene: TRBV5-5; j_gene: TRBJ1-1; CDR3aa: CASSPREAEAFF; CDR3nt: TGTGCCAGCAGCCCCAGGGAGGCTGAAGCTTTCTTT
d_gene: NA; abundance: once; v_gene: TRBV10-3; j_gene: TRBJ1-2; CDR3aa: CAISETGLGYGYTF; CDR3nt: TGTGCCATCAGTGAAACCGGACTCGGCTATGGCTACACCTTC
d_gene: NA; abundance: NA; v_gene: TRBV18; j_gene: TRBJ1-6; CDR3aa: CASSPSPGFGDNSPLHF; CDR3nt: TGTGCCAGCTCACCAAGTCCGGGATTTGGCGATAATTCACCCCTCCACTTT
d_gene: TRBD1; abundance: NA; v_gene: TRBV28; j_gene: TRBJ2-7; CDR3aa: CASSSPWGQLYEQYF; CDR3nt: TGTGCCAGCAGTTCCCCTTGGGGACAGCTCTACGAGCAGTACTTC
d_gene: NA; abundance: NA; v_gene: TRBV7-9; j_gene: TRBJ2-1; CDR3aa: CASSLALGSIYNEQFF; CDR3nt: TGTGCCAGCAGCTTAGCGCTCGGGAGTATCTACAATGAGCAGTTCTTC
d_gene: TRBD1; abundance: NA; v_gene: TRBV7-9; j_gene: TRBJ2-1; CDR3aa: CASSGRGQGARNEQFF; CDR3nt: TGTGCCAGCAGCGGAAGGGGACAGGGGGCCCGCAATGAGCAGTTCTTC
d_gene: TRBD2; abundance: NA; v_gene: TRBV5-5; j_gene: TRBJ2-1; CDR3aa: CASSADLAGRNEQFF; CDR3nt: TGTGCCAGCAGCGCAGATCTAGCGGGCAGAAATGAGCAGTTCTTC
d_gene: NA; abundance: NA; v_gene: TRBV11-2; j_gene: TRBJ1-4; CDR3aa: CASSLSYRINEKLFF; CDR3nt: TGTGCCAGCAGCTTGAGTTACAGGATTAATGAAAAACTGTTTTTT
d_gene: NA; abundance: few; v_gene: TRBV7-2; j_gene: TRBJ2-3; CDR3aa: CASSSRPQAPGYF; CDR3nt: TGTGCCAGCAGCTCGCGACCCCAAGCCCCAGGGTATTTT
d_gene: TRBD1; abundance: NA; v_gene: TRBV7-9; j_gene: TRBJ1-2; CDR3aa: CASSLTGGAGYGYTF; CDR3nt: TGTGCCAGCAGCCTTACAGGGGGCGCGGGGTATGGCTACACCTTC
d_gene: NA; abundance: NA; v_gene: TRBV30; j_gene: TRBJ2-5; CDR3aa: CAWSPTGRETQYF; CDR3nt: TGTGCCTGGAGCCCGACAGGGAGGGAGACCCAGTACTTC
d_gene: NA; abundance: NA; v_gene: TRBV6-5; j_gene: TRBJ1-5; CDR3aa: CASSPTPLSNQPQHF; CDR3nt: TGTGCCAGCAGCCCTACCCCTCTGAGCAATCAGCCCCAGCATTTT
d_gene: NA; abundance: NA; v_gene: TRBV15; j_gene: TRBJ1-2; CDR3aa: CATSERNYGYTF; CDR3nt: TGTGCCACCTCGGAGCGGAACTATGGCTACACCTTC
d_gene: NA; abundance: NA; v_gene: TRBV4-1; j_gene: TRBJ2-5; CDR3aa: CASSHPRGMETQYF; CDR3nt: TGCGCCAGCAGCCATCCCAGGGGCATGGAGACCCAGTACTTC
d_gene: NA; abundance: NA; v_gene: TRBV4-1; j_gene: TRBJ2-3; CDR3aa: CASSQDWASWGTDTQYF; CDR3nt: TGCGCCAGCAGCCAAGATTGGGCCTCATGGGGCACAGATACGCAGTATTTT
d_gene: TRBD1; abundance: NA; v_gene: TRBV4-3; j_gene: TRBJ2-7; CDR3aa: CASSRATGGLYEQYF; CDR3nt: TGCGCCAGCAGCCGAGCGACAGGGGGCCTCTACGAGCAGTACTTC
d_gene: NA; abundance: NA; v_gene: TRBV5-6; j_gene: TRBJ2-2; CDR3aa: CASSAVVGRNTGELFF; CDR3nt: TGTGCCAGCAGCGCGGTAGTGGGGCGTAACACCGGGGAGCTGTTTTTT
d_gene: NA; abundance: NA; v_gene: TRBV7-2; j_gene: TRBJ1-2; CDR3aa: CASSLGGGGYTF; CDR3nt: TGTGCCAGCAGCTTAGGGGGAGGTGGCTACACCTTC
d_gene: TRBD2; abundance: NA; v_gene: TRBV23-1; j_gene: TRBJ2-7; CDR3aa: CASSQSGRGYEQYF; CDR3nt: TGCGCCAGCAGTCAAAGCGGGAGGGGATACGAGCAGTACTTC
d_gene: TRBD2; abundance: NA; v_gene: TRBV7-2; j_gene: TRBJ2-1; CDR3aa: CASTPTAGGSSYNEQFF; CDR3nt: TGTGCCAGCACCCCGACGGCGGGGGGCTCCTCCTACAATGAGCAGTTCTTC
d_gene: NA; abundance: NA; v_gene: TRBV7-2; j_gene: TRBJ1-5; CDR3aa: CASSLNGGNQPQHF; CDR3nt: TGTGCCAGCAGCTTAAATGGAGGCAATCAGCCCCAGCATTTT
d_gene: TRBD2; abundance: NA; v_gene: TRBV16; j_gene: TRBJ2-2; CDR3aa: CASAPGLAGGPNTGELFF; CDR3nt: TGTGCCAGCGCCCCGGGACTAGCGGGAGGGCCGAACACCGGGGAGCTGTTTTTT
d_gene: NA; abundance: NA; v_gene: TRBV7-9; j_gene: TRBJ2-7; CDR3aa: CASSPPLSYEQYF; CDR3nt: TGTGCCAGCAGCCCCCCCCTTTCCTACGAGCAGTACTTC
d_gene: NA; abundance: NA; v_gene: TRBV2; j_gene: TRBJ2-7; CDR3aa: CASMGSGLLPYEQYF; CDR3nt: TGTGCCAGCATGGGTAGCGGACTCTTGCCCTACGAGCAGTACTTC
d_gene: TRBD2; abundance: NA; v_gene: TRBV7-3; j_gene: TRBJ2-3; CDR3aa: CASSLTPFSGLAGGYTDTQYF; CDR3nt: TGTGCCAGCAGCTTAACACCCTTCTCTGGACTAGCGGGGGGATACACAGATACGCAGTATTTT
d_gene: NA; abundance: NA; v_gene: TRBV29-1; j_gene: TRBJ2-7; CDR3aa: CSVWTGSSYEQYF; CDR3nt: TGCAGCGTCTGGACGGGGAGCTCCTACGAGCAGTACTTC
d_gene: TRBD2; abundance: once; v_gene: TRBV19; j_gene: TRBJ2-3; CDR3aa: CASSISAGGNTDTQYF; CDR3nt: TGTGCCAGTAGTATATCAGCGGGAGGGAACACAGATACGCAGTATTTT
d_gene: NA; abundance: NA; v_gene: TRBV7-9; j_gene: TRBJ2-3; CDR3aa: CASSRASGRTDTQYF; CDR3nt: TGTGCCAGCAGCCGAGCCTCCGGGAGAACAGATACGCAGTATTTT
d_gene: TRBD2; abundance: NA; v_gene: TRBV19; j_gene: TRBJ2-7; CDR3aa: CASTHGAGGPYEQYF; CDR3nt: TGTGCCAGTACCCATGGCGCGGGAGGCCCCTACGAGCAGTACTTC
d_gene: NA; abundance: few; v_gene: TRBV7-8; j_gene: TRBJ2-7; CDR3aa: CASSFRGTYEQYF; CDR3nt: TGTGCCAGCAGCTTCAGGGGAACATACGAGCAGTACTTC
d_gene: TRBD1; abundance: NA; v_gene: TRBV11-2; j_gene: TRBJ1-2; CDR3aa: CASSLVPGQIYGYTF; CDR3nt: TGTGCCAGCAGCTTAGTCCCGGGACAGATCTATGGCTACACCTTC
d_gene: TRBD1; abundance: NA; v_gene: TRBV27; j_gene: TRBJ2-7; CDR3aa: CASSLILTGRPYEQYF; CDR3nt: TGTGCCAGCAGTTTAATTTTGACAGGGAGACCCTACGAGCAGTACTTC
d_gene: NA; abundance: NA; v_gene: TRBV5-1; j_gene: TRBJ2-2; CDR3aa: CASSPMTRFDSGELFF; CDR3nt: TGCGCCAGCAGCCCAATGACTAGATTTGATTCAGGGGAGCTGTTTTTT